The clone carrying this TCR beta chain was recorded only once. CDR3 length: 11 amino acids. V lost 5 bases to trimming and J lost 10 bases, with 9 bases between them. From germline, CDR1 is SGHTA and CDR2 FQGNSA. The data were taken from a study of T cell responses to AZD1222 COVID-19 vaccine. TCRdb keeps only in-frame clones here, not all; method: immunoSEQ multiplex PCR. The repertoire holds roughly 150,000 clones, about 92% seen once, with 4% to 5.5% in the top ten. The specimen comprised peripheral blood, sampled on day 0 of AZD1222 vaccination. V and J are TRBV7-2 and TRBJ2-1; unclear D gene. The TCR sequence derives from an adult in good health. CDR3 in amino acids: CASSRLAEQFF. CDR3 coding DNA: TGTGCCAGCAGCCGGTTGGCGGAGCAGTTCTTC. Using reference TRBV7-2 and TRBJ2-1 for the parts outside the CDR3, the full variable domain is GAGVSQSPSNKVTEKGKDVELRCDPISGHTALYWYRQSLGQGLEFLIYFQGNSAPDKSGLPSDRFSAERTGGSVSTLTIQRTQQEDSAVYLCASSRLAEQFFGPGTRLTVL.